Included here is one TCR beta chain sequence, with context. No antigen is known for it. The sample belongs to a study of cytomegalovirus exposure and HLA in healthy donors. Study-wide background: An analysis done earlier identified more than 90 million unique TCR beta sequences from about 179 million T cells.

These donors, healthy bone marrow donors, were studied. Primers: 60 Vbeta forward and 13 Jbeta reverse. Assay used: immunoSEQ multiplex PCR; TCRdb lists only in-frame clones, some missing. This sample yields 100,000 to 150,000 clones, of which 77% are seen a single time; around 13% belongs to the top ten. Study-wide findings and caveats: Earlier results showed most TCR beta V segments being productive about 90% or about 30% of the time.

Germline CDR1 is ENHRY and CDR2 is SYGVKD. Losses at the gene ends were 6 bases for V and 8 bases for J; bases not matched to a gene: 8. This CDR3 has 14 amino acids. The sequenced material came from PBMCs. This TCR was recovered from a middle-aged woman in good health and CMV-seropositive. The chain has TRBV10-3 and TRBJ2-2; 8 nucleotides match TRBD2. The CDR3 DNA reads as TGTGCCATCAGGCTGGCGGGAGGTACAGGGGAGCTGTTTTTT. This translates into CAIRLAGGTGELFF.